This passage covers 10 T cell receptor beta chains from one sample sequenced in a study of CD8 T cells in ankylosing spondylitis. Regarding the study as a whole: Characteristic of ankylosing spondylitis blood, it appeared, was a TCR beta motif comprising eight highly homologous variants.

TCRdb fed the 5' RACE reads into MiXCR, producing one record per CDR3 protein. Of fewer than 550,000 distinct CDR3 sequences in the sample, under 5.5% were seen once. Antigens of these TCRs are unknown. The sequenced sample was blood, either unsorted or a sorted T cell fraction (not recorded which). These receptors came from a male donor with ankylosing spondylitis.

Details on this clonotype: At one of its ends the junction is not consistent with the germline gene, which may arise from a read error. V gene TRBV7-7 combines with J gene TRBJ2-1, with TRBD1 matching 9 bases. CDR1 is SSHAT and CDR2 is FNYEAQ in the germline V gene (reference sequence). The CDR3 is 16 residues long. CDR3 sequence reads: CASSPTPGQGPREQFF. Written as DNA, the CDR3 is TGTGCTAGCAGCCCTACTCCGGGACAGGGACCCAGGGAGCAGTTCTTC. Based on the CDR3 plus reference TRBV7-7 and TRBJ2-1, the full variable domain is GAGVSQSPRYKVTKRGQDVTLRCDPISSHATLYWYQQALGQGPEFLTYFNYEAQPDKSGLPSDRFSAERPEGSISTLTIQRTEQRDSAMYRCASSPTPGQGPREQFFGPGTRLTVL.

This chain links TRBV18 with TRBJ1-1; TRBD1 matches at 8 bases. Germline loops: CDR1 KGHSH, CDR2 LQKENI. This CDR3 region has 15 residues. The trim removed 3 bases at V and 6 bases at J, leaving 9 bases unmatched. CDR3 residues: CASSPRTGYMAEAFF. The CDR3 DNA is TGTGCCAGCTCACCTAGGACAGGGTATATGGCTGAAGCTTTCTTT.

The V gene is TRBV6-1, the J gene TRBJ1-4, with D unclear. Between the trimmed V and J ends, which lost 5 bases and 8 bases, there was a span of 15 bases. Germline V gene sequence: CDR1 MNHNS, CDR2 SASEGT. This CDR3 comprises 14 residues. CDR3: CASSLRPEEEKLFF. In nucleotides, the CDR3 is TGTGCCAGCAGTCTCAGGCCGGAGGAGGAAAAACTGTTTTTT.

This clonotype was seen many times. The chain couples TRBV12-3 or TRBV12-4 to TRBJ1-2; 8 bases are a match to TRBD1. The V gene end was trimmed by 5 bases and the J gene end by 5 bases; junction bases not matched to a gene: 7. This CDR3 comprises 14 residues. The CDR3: CASSSRTGRYGYTF. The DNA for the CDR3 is TGTGCCAGCAGTAGCCGGACAGGGAGGTATGGCTACACCTTC.

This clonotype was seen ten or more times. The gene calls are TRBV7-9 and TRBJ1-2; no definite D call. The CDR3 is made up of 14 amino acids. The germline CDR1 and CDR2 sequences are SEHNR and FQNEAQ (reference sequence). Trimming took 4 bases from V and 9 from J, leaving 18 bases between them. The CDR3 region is CASSWLPPMWSYTF. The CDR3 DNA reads TGTGCCAGCAGCTGGCTACCACCGATGTGGAGCTACACCTTC.

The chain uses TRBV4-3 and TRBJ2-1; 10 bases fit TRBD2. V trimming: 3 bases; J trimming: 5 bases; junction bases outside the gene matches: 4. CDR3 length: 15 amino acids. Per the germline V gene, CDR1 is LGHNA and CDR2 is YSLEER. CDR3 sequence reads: CASSHGLAVNNEQFF. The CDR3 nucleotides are TGCGCCAGCAGCCACGGACTAGCGGTTAACAATGAGCAGTTCTTC.

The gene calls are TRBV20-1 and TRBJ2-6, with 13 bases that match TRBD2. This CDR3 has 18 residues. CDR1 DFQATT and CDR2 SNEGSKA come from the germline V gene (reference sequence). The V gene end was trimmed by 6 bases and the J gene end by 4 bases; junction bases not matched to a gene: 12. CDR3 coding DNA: TGCAGTGCCTCTATACTAGCGGGAGGGCCGGGAGGGGCCAACGTCCTGACTTTC. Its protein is CSASILAGGPGGANVLTF.

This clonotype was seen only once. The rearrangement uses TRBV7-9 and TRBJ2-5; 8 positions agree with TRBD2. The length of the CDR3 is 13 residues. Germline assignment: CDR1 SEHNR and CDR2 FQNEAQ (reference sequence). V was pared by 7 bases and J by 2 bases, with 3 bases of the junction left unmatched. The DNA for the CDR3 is TGTGCCAGCACCCCGGGGGGGCAAGAGACCCAGTACTTC. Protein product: CASTPGGQETQYF.

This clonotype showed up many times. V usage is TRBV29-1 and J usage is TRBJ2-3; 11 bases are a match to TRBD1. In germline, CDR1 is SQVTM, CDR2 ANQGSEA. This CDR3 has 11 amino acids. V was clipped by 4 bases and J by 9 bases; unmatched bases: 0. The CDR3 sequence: CSVGDRGTQYF. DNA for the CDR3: TGCAGCGTTGGGGACAGGGGGACGCAGTATTTT.

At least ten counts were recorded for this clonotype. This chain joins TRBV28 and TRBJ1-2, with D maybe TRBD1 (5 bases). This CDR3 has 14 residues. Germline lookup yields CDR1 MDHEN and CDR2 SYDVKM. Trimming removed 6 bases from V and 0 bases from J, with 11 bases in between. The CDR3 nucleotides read TGTGCCAGCAGCTCAGGGCCCGCTAACTATGGCTACACCTTC. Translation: CASSSGPANYGYTF.